The 4 T cell receptor beta chains listed next were all sequenced from one sample in a study of cytomegalovirus exposure and HLA in healthy donors. Primers included in the PCR were 60 Vbeta and 13 Jbeta primers. This table comes from immunoSEQ multiplex PCR, and its TCRdb copy is limited to in-frame clones, with some not included. The table shows some 200,000 clones, with 62% occurring only once. Sequenced input: PBMCs. These receptors originate from a man aged 40-55 years in good health and CMV-seronegative.

The rearrangement joins TRBV9 to TRBJ2-1; TRBD2 matches at 9 bases. V lost 0 bases and J lost 4; bases outside the gene matches: 8. CDR3 length: 17 amino acids. The V gene's germline CDR1 is SGDLS and CDR2 YYNGEE. DNA of the CDR3: TGTGCCAGCAGCGTAGGGTTTCAGGGACTAGCTTACAATGAGCAGTTCTTC. It specifies CASSVGFQGLAYNEQFF. The variable domain in full, with the rest retrieved from reference TRBV9 and TRBJ2-1, is DSGVTQTPKHLITATGQRVTLRCSPRSGDLSVYWYQQSLDQGLQFLIQYYNGEERAKGNILERFSAQQFPDLHSELNLSSLELGDSALYFCASSVGFQGLAYNEQFFGPGTRLTVL.

The chain uses TRBV27 and TRBJ2-3; 10 nucleotides line up with TRBD2. J was trimmed by 4 bases and V by 7 bases; bases with no gene match: 8. Germline lookup yields CDR1 MNHEY and CDR2 SMNVEV (reference sequence). The CDR3 contains 15 residues. CDR3 sequence reads: CASTPQRGGADTQYF. CDR3 DNA sequence: TGTGCCAGCACCCCTCAGCGGGGGGGGGCAGATACGCAGTATTTT.

In this sample, this clone turned up a few times. The CDR3 nucleotides read TGTGCCAGCAGTTTCCCTCCACTCGGACCGGGACAGGTCATTTCCCGGGATGAGCAGTTCTTC. Encoded protein: CASSFPPLGPGQVISRDEQFF. V is TRBV28 and J is TRBJ2-1; 8 bases are shared with TRBD1. Germline CDR1 reads MDHEN; CDR2 reads SYDVKM. The CDR3 runs to 21 residues. V was pared by 3 bases and J by 8 bases, with 27 bases of the junction left unmatched.

To note about this clone: Other nucleotide sequences from this sample produce the same CDR3. J is TRBJ1-5 and V is TRBV2, with TRBD1 identical over 7 bases. The V gene's germline CDR1 is SNHLY and CDR2 FYNNEI. V shed 4 bases, J shed 3 bases, and the junction held 3 bases outside the gene matches. CDR3 length: 14 residues. In DNA form, the CDR3 reads TGTGCCAGCAGTGCGGGACAGAACAATCAGCCCCAGCATTTT. Its translation is CASSAGQNNQPQHF.